The sequence of this TCR beta chain was determined in a study of blood T cell repertoires in COVID-19. Across the whole study: The cDNA or gDNA used as material had been derived from T cells, B-cell-depleted T cells, or PBMCs.

Participants were aged about 18 to 90 years, lived in 24 US areas, and enrolled virtually. Cohorts were based on clinical histories the participants reported. Trimming removed 5 bases at V and 0 bases at J, with 19 bases between. The CDR3 is 17 amino acids. Germline CDR1 and CDR2: MNHEY and SMNVEV (reference sequence). TCRdb's table, derived via immunoSEQ multiplex PCR, lists solely in-frame clones and lacks some. The profile covers roughly 400,000 clones, with around 90% appearing a single time and about 0.6% taken by the ten largest. Sample: PBMCs or T cells enriched from blood (not recorded which). The sequence derives from a man aged 18 to 35 who had recovered from COVID-19. The rearrangement joins TRBV27 to TRBJ1-1; no definite D call. The CDR3 loop is CASSLRSRRYMNTEAFF. The CDR3 DNA sequence: TGTGCCAGCAGTCTCCGCTCCAGGCGTTACATGAACACTGAAGCTTTCTTT.